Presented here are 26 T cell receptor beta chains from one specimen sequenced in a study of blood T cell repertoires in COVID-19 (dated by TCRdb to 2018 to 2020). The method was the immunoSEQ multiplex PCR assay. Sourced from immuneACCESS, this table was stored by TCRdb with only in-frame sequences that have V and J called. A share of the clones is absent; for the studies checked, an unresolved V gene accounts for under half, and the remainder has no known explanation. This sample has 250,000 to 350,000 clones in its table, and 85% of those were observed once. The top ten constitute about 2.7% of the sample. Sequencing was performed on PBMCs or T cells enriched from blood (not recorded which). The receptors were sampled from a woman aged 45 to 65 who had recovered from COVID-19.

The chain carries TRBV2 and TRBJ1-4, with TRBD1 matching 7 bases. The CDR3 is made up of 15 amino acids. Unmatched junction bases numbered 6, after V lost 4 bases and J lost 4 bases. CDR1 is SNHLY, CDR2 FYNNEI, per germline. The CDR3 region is CASSASGQHNEKLFF. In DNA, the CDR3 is TGTGCCAGCAGTGCTTCGGGACAGCATAATGAAAAACTGTTTTTT.

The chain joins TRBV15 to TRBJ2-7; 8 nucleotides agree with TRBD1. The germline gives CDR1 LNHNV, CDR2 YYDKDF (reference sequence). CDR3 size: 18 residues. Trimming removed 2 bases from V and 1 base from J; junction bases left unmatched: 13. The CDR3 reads CATSRRTGRFGLSYEQYF. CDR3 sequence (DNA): TGTGCCACCAGCAGAAGGACAGGGAGGTTTGGCTTATCCTACGAGCAGTACTTC.

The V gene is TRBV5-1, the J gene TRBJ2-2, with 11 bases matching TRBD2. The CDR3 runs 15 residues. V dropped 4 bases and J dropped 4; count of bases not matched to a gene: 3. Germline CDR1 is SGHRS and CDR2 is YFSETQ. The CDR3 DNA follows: TGCGCCAGCAGCGCGACTAGCGGGGCCACCGGGGAGCTGTTTTTT. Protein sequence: CASSATSGATGELFF.

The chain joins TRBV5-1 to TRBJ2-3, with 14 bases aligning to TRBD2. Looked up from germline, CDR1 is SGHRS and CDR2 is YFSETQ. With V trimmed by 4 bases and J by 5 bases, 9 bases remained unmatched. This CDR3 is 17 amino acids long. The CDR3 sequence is CASSPQGLAGARDTQYF. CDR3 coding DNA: TGCGCCAGCAGCCCGCAGGGACTAGCGGGAGCTAGAGATACGCAGTATTTT.

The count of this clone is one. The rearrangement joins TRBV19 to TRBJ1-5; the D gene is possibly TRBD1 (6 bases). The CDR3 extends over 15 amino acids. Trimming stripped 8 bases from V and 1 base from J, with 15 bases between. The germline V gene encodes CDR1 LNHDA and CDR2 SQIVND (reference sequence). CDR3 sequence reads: CASAQGLGSNQPQHF. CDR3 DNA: TGTGCCAGTGCACAGGGATTAGGGAGCAATCAGCCCCAGCATTTT.

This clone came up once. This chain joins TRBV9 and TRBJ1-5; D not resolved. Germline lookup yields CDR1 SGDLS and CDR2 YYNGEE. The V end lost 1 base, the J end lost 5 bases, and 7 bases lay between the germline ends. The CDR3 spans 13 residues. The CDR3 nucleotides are TGTGCCAGCAGCGTATCCAATGATCAGCCCCAGCATTTT. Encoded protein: CASSVSNDQPQHF.

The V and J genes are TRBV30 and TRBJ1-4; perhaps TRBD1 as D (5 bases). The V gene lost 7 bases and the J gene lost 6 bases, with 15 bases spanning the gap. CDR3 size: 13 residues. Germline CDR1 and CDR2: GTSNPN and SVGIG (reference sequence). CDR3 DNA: TGTGCCTCCTCCGGGGGGGGGTATGAAAAACTGTTTTTT. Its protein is CASSGGGYEKLFF.

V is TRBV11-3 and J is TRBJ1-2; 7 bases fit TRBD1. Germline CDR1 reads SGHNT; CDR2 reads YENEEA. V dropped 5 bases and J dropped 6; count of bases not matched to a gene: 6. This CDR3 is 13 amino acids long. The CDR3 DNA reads TGTGCCAGCAGCACCTTAACAGGGGATGGCTACACCTTC. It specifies CASSTLTGDGYTF.

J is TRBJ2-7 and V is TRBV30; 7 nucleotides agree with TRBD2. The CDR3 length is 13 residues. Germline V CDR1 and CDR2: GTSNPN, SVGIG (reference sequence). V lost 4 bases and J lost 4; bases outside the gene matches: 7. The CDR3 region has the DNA TGTGCCTGGACCGCTGGGGGGGGATACGAGCAGTACTTC. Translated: CAWTAGGGYEQYF.

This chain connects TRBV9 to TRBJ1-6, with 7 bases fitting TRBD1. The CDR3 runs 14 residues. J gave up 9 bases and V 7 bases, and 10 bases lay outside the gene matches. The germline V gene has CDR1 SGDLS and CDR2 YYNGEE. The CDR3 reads CASHGDRQGSPLHF. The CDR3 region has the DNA TGTGCCAGCCACGGGGATAGACAGGGTTCACCCCTCCACTTT. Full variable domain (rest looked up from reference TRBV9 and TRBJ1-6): DSGVTQTPKHLITATGQRVTLRCSPRSGDLSVYWYQQSLDQGLQFLIQYYNGEERAKGNILERFSAQQFPDLHSELNLSSLELGDSALYFCASHGDRQGSPLHFGNGTRLTVT.

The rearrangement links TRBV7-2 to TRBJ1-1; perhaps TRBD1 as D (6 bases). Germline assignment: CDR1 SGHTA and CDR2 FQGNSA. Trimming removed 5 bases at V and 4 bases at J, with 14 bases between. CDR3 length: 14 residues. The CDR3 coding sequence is TGTGCCAGCAGCCTTACAGGGATGGGCACTGAAGCTTTCTTT. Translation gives CASSLTGMGTEAFF.

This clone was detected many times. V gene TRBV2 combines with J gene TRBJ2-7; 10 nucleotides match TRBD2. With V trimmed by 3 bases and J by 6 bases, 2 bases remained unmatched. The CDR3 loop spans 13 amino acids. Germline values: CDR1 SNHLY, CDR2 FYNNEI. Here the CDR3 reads CASSELAGGEQYF. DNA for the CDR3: TGTGCCAGCAGTGAGTTAGCGGGGGGCGAGCAGTACTTC.

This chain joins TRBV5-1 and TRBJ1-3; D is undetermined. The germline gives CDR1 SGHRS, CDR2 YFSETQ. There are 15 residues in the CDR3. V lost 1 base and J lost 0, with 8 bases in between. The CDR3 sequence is CASSLSGNSGNTIYF. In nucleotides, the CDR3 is TGCGCCAGCAGCTTGAGCGGCAACTCTGGAAACACCATATATTTT.

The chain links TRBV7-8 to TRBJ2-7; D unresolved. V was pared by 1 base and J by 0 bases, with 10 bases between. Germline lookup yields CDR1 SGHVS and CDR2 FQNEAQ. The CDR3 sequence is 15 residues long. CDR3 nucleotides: TGTGCCAGCAGCTTAGTGCCCGGTATCTCCTACGAGCAGTACTTC. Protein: CASSLVPGISYEQYF.

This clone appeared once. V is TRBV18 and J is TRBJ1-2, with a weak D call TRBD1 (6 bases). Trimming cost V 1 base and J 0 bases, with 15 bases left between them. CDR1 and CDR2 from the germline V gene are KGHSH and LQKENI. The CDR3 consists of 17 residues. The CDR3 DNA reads TGTGCCAGCTCACCACTTCCGGACAGCCCTACTAACTATGGCTACACCTTC. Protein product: CASSPLPDSPTNYGYTF.

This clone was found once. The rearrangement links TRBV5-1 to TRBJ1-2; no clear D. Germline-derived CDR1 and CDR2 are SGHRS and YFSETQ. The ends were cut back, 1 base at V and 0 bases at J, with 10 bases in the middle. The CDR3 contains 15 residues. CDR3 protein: CASSLLSGANYGYTF. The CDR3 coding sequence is TGCGCCAGCAGCTTGCTCTCCGGGGCTAACTATGGCTACACCTTC.

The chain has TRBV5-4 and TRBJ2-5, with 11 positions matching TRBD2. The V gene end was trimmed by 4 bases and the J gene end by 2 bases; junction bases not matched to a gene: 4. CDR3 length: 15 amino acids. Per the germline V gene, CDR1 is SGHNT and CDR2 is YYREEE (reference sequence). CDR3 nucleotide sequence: TGTGCCAGCAGCACCAGACTAGCGGGGCAAGAGACCCAGTACTTC. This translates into CASSTRLAGQETQYF.

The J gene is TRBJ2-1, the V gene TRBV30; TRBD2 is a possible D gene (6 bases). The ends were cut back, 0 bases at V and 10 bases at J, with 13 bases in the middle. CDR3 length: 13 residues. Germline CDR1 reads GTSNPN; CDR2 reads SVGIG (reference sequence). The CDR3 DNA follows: TGTGCCTGGAGTGTATGGGGGGATGGAGAGCAGTTCTTC. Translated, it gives CAWSVWGDGEQFF. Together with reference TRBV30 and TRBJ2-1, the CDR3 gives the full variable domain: SQTIHQWPATLVQPVGSPLSLECTVEGTSNPNLYWYRQAAGRGLQLLFYSVGIGQISSEVPQNLSASRPQDRQFILSSKKLLLSDSGFYLCAWSVWGDGEQFFGPGTRLTVL.

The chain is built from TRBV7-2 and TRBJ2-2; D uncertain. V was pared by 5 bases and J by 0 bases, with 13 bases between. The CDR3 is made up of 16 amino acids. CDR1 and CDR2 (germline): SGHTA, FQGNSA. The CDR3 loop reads CASSPRSTSNTGELFF. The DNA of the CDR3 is TGTGCCAGCAGCCCAAGATCGACTTCGAACACCGGGGAGCTGTTTTTT.

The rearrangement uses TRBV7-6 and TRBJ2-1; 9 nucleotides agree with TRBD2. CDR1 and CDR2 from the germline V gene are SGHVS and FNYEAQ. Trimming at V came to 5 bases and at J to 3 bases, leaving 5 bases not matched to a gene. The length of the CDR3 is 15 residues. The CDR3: CASSPIAGVYNEQFF. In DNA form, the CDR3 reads TGTGCCAGCAGCCCTATAGCGGGAGTCTACAATGAGCAGTTCTTC.

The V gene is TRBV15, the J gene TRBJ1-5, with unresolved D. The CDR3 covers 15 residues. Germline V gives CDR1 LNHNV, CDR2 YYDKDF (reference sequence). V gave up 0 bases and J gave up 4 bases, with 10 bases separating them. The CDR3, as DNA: TGTGCCACCAGCAGAGATCTCCAGGCAAATCAGCCCCAGCATTTT. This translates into CATSRDLQANQPQHF.

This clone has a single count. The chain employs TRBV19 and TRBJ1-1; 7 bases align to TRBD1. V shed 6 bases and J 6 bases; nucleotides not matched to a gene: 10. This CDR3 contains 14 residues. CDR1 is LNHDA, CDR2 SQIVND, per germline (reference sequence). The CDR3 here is CASSQDRRWPEAFF. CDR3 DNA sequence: TGTGCCAGTAGCCAGGACAGGCGTTGGCCTGAAGCTTTCTTT. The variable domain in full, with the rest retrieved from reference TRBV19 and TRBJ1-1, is DGGITQSPKYLFRKEGQNVTLSCEQNLNHDAMYWYRQDPGQGLRLIYYSQIVNDFQKGDIAEGYSVSREKKESFPLTVTSAQKNPTAFYLCASSQDRRWPEAFFGQGTRLTVV.

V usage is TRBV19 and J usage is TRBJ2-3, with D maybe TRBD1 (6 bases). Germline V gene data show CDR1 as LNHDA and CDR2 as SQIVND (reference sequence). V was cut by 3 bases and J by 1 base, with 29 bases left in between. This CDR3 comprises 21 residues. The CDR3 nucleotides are TGTGCCAGTAGTATTAGGGAGAAGGGGAACAGGGACCCCCACCGCACAGATACGCAGTATTTT. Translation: CASSIREKGNRDPHRTDTQYF.

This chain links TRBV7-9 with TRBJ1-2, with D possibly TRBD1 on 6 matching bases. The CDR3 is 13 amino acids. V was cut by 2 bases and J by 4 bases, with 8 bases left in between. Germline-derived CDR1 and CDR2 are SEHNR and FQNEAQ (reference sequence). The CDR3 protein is CASSLRGAYGYTF. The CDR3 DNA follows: TGTGCCAGCAGCTTACGGGGGGCCTATGGCTACACCTTC.

The CDR3: CASSPSLGRGSTEAFF. The CDR3 nucleotides read TGTGCCAGCTCACCGTCTCTGGGCAGGGGGAGCACTGAAGCTTTCTTT. This chain joins TRBV18 and TRBJ1-1, with 7 bases identical to TRBD1. CDR3 length equals 16 residues. Germline assignment: CDR1 KGHSH and CDR2 LQKENI. V was clipped by 3 bases and J by 4 bases; unmatched bases: 11.

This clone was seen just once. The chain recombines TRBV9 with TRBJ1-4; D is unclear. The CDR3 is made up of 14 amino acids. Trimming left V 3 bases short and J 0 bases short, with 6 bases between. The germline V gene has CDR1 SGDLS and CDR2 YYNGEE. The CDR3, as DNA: TGTGCCAGCAGCGAGACTCCAACTAATGAAAAACTGTTTTTT. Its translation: CASSETPTNEKLFF.